This is a list of T cell receptor beta chains from one sample in a study of cytomegalovirus exposure and HLA in healthy donors. Assay used: immunoSEQ multiplex PCR; TCRdb lists only in-frame clones, some missing. The sample holds roughly 150,000 clones, 95% to 97% seen once. Sequenced input: PBMCs. Receptors originate from a young woman in good health and CMV-seronegative. CDR3s include the opening cysteine and the closing phenylalanine or tryptophan. D genes are given only for firm matches. Clone size is given for some rows only: seen once, a few or many times, or a class if the clone is expanded.

TRBJ2-5	.	.	TRBV19	TGTGCCAGTAGACCCGCCGGGACACCGAAAGAGACCCAGTACTTC	CASRPAGTPKETQYF
TRBJ2-7	.	.	TRBV15	TGTGCCACCAGCAGCAGGTACGCCTACGAGCAGTACTTC	CATSSRYAYEQYF
TRBJ2-2	.	.	TRBV2	TGTGCCAGCAGTGACTTTCTCTGGCAGAAGAACACCGGGGAGCTGTTTTTT	CASSDFLWQKNTGELFF
TRBJ1-1	.	.	TRBV27	TGTGCCAGCAGTTCCGAGGGAGGTGACACTGAAGCTTTCTTT	CASSSEGGDTEAFF
TRBJ2-7	.	.	TRBV5-1	TGCGCCAGCAGCTTGACCGGACAGAAAGCCTACGAGCAGTACTTC	CASSLTGQKAYEQYF
TRBJ1-6	.	.	TRBV11-2	TGTGCCAGCCGGGGGGCGTATAATTCACCCCTCCACTTT	CASRGAYNSPLHF
TRBJ1-1	.	TRBD1	TRBV9	TGTGCCAGCAGCGACCGGGACAGGGAGAACACTGAAGCTTTCTTT	CASSDRDRENTEAFF
TRBJ2-7	.	.	TRBV7-9	TGTGCCAGCAGCTTAATGCCCCGAGGGCCCTACGAGCAGTACTTC	CASSLMPRGPYEQYF
TRBJ2-7	.	TRBD1	TRBV5-8	TGTGCCAGCAGCTCCGGGACAGGGGGCTTTTCGACCTACGAGCAGTACTTC	CASSSGTGGFSTYEQYF
TRBJ2-2	once	TRBD2	TRBV19	TGTGCCAGTACCCCCTTAGCGGGGGGTTACACCGGGGAGCTGTTTTTT	CASTPLAGGYTGELFF
TRBJ1-1	.	.	TRBV30	TGTGCCTGGAGTCCCTTTTGGGGGGGGGTCTGGGAAGCTTTCTTT	CAWSPFWGGVWEAFF
TRBJ1-2	.	.	TRBV2	TGTGCCAGCAGTCAGGGGATGGGCTCCTATGGCTACACCTTC	CASSQGMGSYGYTF
TRBJ1-1	once	.	TRBV9	TGTGCCAGCAGCTCGGTGATTAGCCTTGAAGCTTTCTTT	CASSSVISLEAFF
TRBJ2-5	.	TRBD2	TRBV18	TGTGCCAGCTCACCACCGGGACTACAAGAGACCCAGTACTTC	CASSPPGLQETQYF
TRBJ2-5	.	TRBD2	TRBV7-2	TGTGCCAGCTGCAAAGCGGGGTTTGAGACCCAGTACTTC	CASCKAGFETQYF
TRBJ1-1	.	.	TRBV7-3	TGTGCCAGCAGCGCCCTGACAGAATCTGAAGCTTTCTTT	CASSALTESEAFF
TRBJ2-7	.	TRBD1	TRBV7-9	TGTGCCAGCAGCGTCCCCGGGACAGGGATCTACGAGCAGTACTTC	CASSVPGTGIYEQYF
TRBJ1-3	.	.	TRBV5-6	TGTGCCAGCAGCCCCGAGGTCCGGGGGGCGGTTGGAAACACCATATATTTT	CASSPEVRGAVGNTIYF
TRBJ2-5	once	TRBD2	TRBV2	TGTGCCAGCAGCCCACCGAGCGGGAGCGTTGGACAGACCCAGTACTTC	CASSPPSGSVGQTQYF
TRBJ1-1	.	.	TRBV2	TGTGCCAGCAGAGACAGGCACCTGAACACTGAAGCTTTCTTT	CASRDRHLNTEAFF
TRBJ2-7	.	.	TRBV6-1	TGTGCCAGCAGTGAAGTTGACAGGTCCAACTACGAGCAGTACTTC	CASSEVDRSNYEQYF
TRBJ1-6	.	TRBD1	TRBV7-2	TGTGCCAGCAGCTTCCGGACAGGCGGCAATAATTCACCCCTCCACTTT	CASSFRTGGNNSPLHF
TRBJ1-2	.	TRBD1	TRBV12-5	TGTGCTAGTGGTTTCTCCTTGACAGGGGGCGATAATGGCTACACCTTC	CASGFSLTGGDNGYTF
TRBJ2-6	.	.	TRBV11-2	TGTGCCAGCAGGGGACTCAGCTCTGGGGCCAACGTCCTGACTTTC	CASRGLSSGANVLTF
TRBJ1-2	.	TRBD1	TRBV2	TGTGCCAGCAGTGCGGACAGGGGGCATGGCTACACCTTC	CASSADRGHGYTF
TRBJ2-6	.	.	TRBV6-5	TGTGCCAGCAGTGGGAGCTCTGGGGCCAACGTCCTGACTTTC	CASSGSSGANVLTF
TRBJ1-1	once	.	TRBV4-1	TGCGCCAGCAGCCAAGTGTCCCCTATGAACACTGAAGCTTTCTTT	CASSQVSPMNTEAFF
TRBJ2-7	once	.	TRBV6-5	TGTGCCAGCAGTTACCTGGGGAGTCTCGGGTCCTACGAGCAGTACTTC	CASSYLGSLGSYEQYF
TRBJ2-5	.	TRBD1	TRBV7-9	TGTGCCAGCAGCTTCGGACAGGGGGAAGAGACCCAGTACTTC	CASSFGQGEETQYF
TRBJ2-2	once	TRBD2	TRBV5-1	TGCGCCAGCAGCTGGGGCGGACTAGCGGGGGGGGACTACACCGGGGAGCTGTTTTTT	CASSWGGLAGGDYTGELFF
TRBJ1-1	.	.	TRBV4-1	TGCGCCAGCAGCCAAGACTACTTGAACACTGAAGCTTTCTTT	CASSQDYLNTEAFF
TRBJ1-5	few	.	TRBV10-1	TGCGCCAGCAGTGATTCAGGGGATCAGCCCCAGCATTTT	CASSDSGDQPQHF
TRBJ1-2	.	TRBD1	TRBV9	TGTGCCAGCAGCGAATTTCCAGGGGGCGTCTATGGCTACACCTTC	CASSEFPGGVYGYTF
TRBJ1-2	.	.	TRBV6-4	TGTGCCAGCTTCCGGGTGGCTAACTATGGCTACACCTTC	CASFRVANYGYTF
TRBJ2-1	.	.	TRBV29-1	TGCAGCGTTGCGAACGCACGGGGCAATGAGCAGTTCTTC	CSVANARGNEQFF
TRBJ1-6	.	.	TRBV2	TGTGCCAGCAGCGCCGGGAGGGGTAATTCACCCCTCCACTTT	CASSAGRGNSPLHF
TRBJ2-5	.	TRBD2	TRBV25-1	TGTGCCAGCAGTGACTATAGGACTAGCGGTAGAGAGACCCAGTACTTC	CASSDYRTSGRETQYF
TRBJ2-7	once	.	TRBV11-2	TGTGCCAGCAGCTTAGGCAGCCTAGGGCAGTACTTC	CASSLGSLGQYF
TRBJ2-5	.	.	TRBV7-2	TGTGCCAGCAGCTTAGGTAGACTAAAAGAGACCCAGTACTTC	CASSLGRLKETQYF
TRBJ2-1	once	TRBD2	TRBV7-3	TGTGCCAGCAGCTTAACTAGCGGGGGCTACAATGAGCAGTTCTTC	CASSLTSGGYNEQFF
TRBJ1-2	.	TRBD1	TRBV4-1	TGCGCCAGCAGCCGCTTAGGGGGCGTCGATGGCTACACCTTC	CASSRLGGVDGYTF
TRBJ1-2	.	TRBD1	TRBV6-6	TGTGCCAGCAGTTTGACCTCAGGGGGCGGCGGCTACACCTTC	CASSLTSGGGGYTF
TRBJ1-4	.	.	TRBV27	TGTGCCAGCAGTCTCCCAGGGAGGGGAGAAAAACTGTTTTTT	CASSLPGRGEKLFF
TRBJ2-2	.	TRBD1	TRBV7-9	TGTGCCAGCAGCCCTACGACAGGGGCGTACGGGGAGCTGTTTTTT	CASSPTTGAYGELFF
TRBJ1-1	.	TRBD1	TRBV27	TGTGCCAGCAGTTCCGGACAGGGGGGAGCTAGGGCTGAAGCTTTCTTT	CASSSGQGGARAEAFF
TRBJ2-7	.	TRBD1	TRBV6-5	TGTGCCAGCAGCCCGACAGGGGACGAGCAGTACTTC	CASSPTGDEQYF
TRBJ1-1	.	.	TRBV5-1	TGCGCCAGCAGCATATGGGGGGGCACTGAAGCTTTCTTT	CASSIWGGTEAFF
TRBJ2-7	.	.	TRBV30	TGTGTCTGGAGTGTAACGGGTTACGAGCAGTACTTC	CVWSVTGYEQYF
TRBJ1-4	.	.	TRBV6-5	TGTGCCAGCAGTTACTCTACCGGGATTAATGAAAAACTGTTTTTT	CASSYSTGINEKLFF
TRBJ1-2	once	TRBD1	TRBV19	TGTGCCAGTAGTATTTGGGCCCTCACAGGGGTCGGCTACACCTTC	CASSIWALTGVGYTF
TRBJ2-2	.	TRBD1	TRBV4-2	TGTGCCAGCAGCCACCCGGGACAGGGTAATTCCGGGGAGCTGTTTTTT	CASSHPGQGNSGELFF
TRBJ2-3	.	TRBD2	TRBV5-4	TGTGCCAGCAGCTTGGGAGTTGGCGGGGGGCGCACAGATACGCAGTATTTT	CASSLGVGGGRTDTQYF
TRBJ1-1	.	.	TRBV7-3	TGTGCCAGCAGCGTGGACAGGAACACTGAAGCTTTCTTT	CASSVDRNTEAFF